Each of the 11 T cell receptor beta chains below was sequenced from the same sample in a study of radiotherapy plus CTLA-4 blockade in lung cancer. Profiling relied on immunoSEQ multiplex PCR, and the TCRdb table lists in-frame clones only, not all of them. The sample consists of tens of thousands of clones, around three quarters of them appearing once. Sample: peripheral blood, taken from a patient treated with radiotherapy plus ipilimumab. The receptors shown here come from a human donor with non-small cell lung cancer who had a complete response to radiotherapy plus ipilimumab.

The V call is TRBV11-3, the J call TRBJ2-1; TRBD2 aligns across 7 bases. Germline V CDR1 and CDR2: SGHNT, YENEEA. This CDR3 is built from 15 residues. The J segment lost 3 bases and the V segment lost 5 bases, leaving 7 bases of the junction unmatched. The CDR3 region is CASSGWAGDYNEQFF. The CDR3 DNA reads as TGTGCCAGCAGCGGGTGGGCGGGGGACTACAATGAGCAGTTCTTC.

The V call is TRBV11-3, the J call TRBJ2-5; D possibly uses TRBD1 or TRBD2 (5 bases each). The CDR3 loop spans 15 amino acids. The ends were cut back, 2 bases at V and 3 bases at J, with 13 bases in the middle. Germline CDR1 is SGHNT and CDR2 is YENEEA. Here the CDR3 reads CASSLMGDREETQYF. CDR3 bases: TGTGCCAGCAGCTTAATGGGGGATCGGGAAGAGACCCAGTACTTC.

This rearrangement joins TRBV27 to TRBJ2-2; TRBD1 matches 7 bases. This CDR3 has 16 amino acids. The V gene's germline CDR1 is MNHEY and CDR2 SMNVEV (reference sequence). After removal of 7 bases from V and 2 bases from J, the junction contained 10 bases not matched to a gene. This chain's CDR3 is CASTQKTGQNTGELFF. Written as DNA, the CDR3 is TGTGCCAGCACCCAAAAGACAGGGCAAAACACCGGGGAGCTGTTTTTT.

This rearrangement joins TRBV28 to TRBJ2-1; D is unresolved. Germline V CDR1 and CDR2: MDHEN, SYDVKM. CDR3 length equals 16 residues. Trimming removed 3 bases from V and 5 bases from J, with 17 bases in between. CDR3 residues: CASSFSPLPRHNEQFF. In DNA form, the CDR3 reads TGTGCCAGCAGTTTCTCCCCACTGCCCCGACACAATGAGCAGTTCTTC.

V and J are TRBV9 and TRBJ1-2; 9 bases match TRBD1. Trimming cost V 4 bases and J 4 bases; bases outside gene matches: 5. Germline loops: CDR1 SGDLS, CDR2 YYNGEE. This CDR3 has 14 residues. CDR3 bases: TGTGCCAGCAGCAAAACAGGGGGCGTCTATGGCTACACCTTC. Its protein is CASSKTGGVYGYTF. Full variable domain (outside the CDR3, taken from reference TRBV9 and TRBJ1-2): DSGVTQTPKHLITATGQRVTLRCSPRSGDLSVYWYQQSLDQGLQFLIQYYNGEERAKGNILERFSAQQFPDLHSELNLSSLELGDSALYFCASSKTGGVYGYTFGSGTRLTVV.

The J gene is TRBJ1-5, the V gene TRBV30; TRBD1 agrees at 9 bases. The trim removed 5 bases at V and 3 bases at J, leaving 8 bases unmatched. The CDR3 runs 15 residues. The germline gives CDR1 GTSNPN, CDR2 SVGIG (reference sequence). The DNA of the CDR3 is TGTGCCTGGGATACGGGGACAGGGACCAATCAGCCCCAGCATTTT. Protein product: CAWDTGTGTNQPQHF. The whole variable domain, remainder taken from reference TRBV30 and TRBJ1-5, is SQTIHQWPATLVQPVGSPLSLECTVEGTSNPNLYWYRQAAGRGLQLLFYSVGIGQISSEVPQNLSASRPQDRQFILSSKKLLLSDSGFYLCAWDTGTGTNQPQHFGDGTRLSIL.

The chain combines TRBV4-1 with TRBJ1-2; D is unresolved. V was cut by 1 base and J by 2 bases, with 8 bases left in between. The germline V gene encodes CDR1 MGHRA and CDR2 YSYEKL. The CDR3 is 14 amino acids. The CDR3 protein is CASSQVSQNYGYTF. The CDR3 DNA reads TGCGCCAGCAGCCAAGTATCGCAAAACTATGGCTACACCTTC.

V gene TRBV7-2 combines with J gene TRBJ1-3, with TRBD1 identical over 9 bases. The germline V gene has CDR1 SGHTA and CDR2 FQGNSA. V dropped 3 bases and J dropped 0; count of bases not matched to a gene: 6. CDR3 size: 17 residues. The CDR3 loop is CASSFAPTGGSGNTIYF. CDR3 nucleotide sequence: TGTGCCAGCAGCTTCGCACCGACAGGGGGCTCTGGAAACACCATATATTTT.

The CDR3 nucleotides are TGCGCCAGCAGCCAAGAGTCAGCAGTGAACACCGGGGAGCTGTTTTTT. It translates to CASSQESAVNTGELFF. The chain links TRBV4-3 to TRBJ2-2; D is ambiguous. From germline, CDR1 is LGHNA and CDR2 YSLEER. Trimming removed 0 bases at V and 1 base at J, with 9 bases between. The CDR3 is 16 residues long.

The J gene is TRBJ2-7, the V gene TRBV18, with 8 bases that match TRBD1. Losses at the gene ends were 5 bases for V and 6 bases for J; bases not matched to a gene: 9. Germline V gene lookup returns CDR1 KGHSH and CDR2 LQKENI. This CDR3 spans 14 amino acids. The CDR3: CASSEQGALGEQYV. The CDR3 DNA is TGTGCCAGCTCAGAGCAGGGGGCTTTAGGCGAGCAGTACGTC.

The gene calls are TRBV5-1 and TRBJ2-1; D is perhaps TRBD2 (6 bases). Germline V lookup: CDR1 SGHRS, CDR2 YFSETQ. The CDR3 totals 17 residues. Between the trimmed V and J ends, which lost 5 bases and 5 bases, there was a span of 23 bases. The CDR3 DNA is TGCGCCAGCAGTGGCGGGGCAGGGCCATCTCCTAACAATGAGCAGTTCTTC. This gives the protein CASSGGAGPSPNNEQFF. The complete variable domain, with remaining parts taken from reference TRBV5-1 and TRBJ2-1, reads KAGVTQTPRYLIKTRGQQVTLSCSPISGHRSVSWYQQTPGQGLQFLFEYFSETQRNKGNFPGRFSGRQFSNSRSEMNVSTLELGDSALYLCASSGGAGPSPNNEQFFGPGTRLTVL.